These 14 T cell receptor beta chains were all obtained from the same sample, sequenced in a study of CD8 T cells in Susac syndrome. Random hexamers primed reverse transcription of about 0.45 to 1 ug RNA. Via MiXCR, TCRdb re-called the immunoSEQ multiplex PCR reads, giving one row per CDR3 protein. The table shows about 240,000 distinct CDR3 sequences, with less than 96% occurring only once. The sample was CD4+ T cells from PBMCs. These receptors originate from a human donor with Susac syndrome.

This sequence joins TRBV29-1 and TRBJ1-2, with unresolved D. Germline assignment: CDR1 SQVTM and CDR2 ANQGSEA. Trimming pared 0 bases from V and 5 bases from J, leaving 1 base between. The CDR3 length is 10 residues. The CDR3 here is CSVEEYGYTF. CDR3 sequence (DNA): TGCAGCGTTGAAGAGTATGGCTACACCTTC.

This clonotype appeared once. The chain uses TRBV20-1 and TRBJ2-7; 10 bases map to TRBD2. CDR1 DFQATT and CDR2 SNEGSKA come from the germline V gene (reference sequence). Germline trimming cut 5 bases from V and 8 bases from J; bases unmatched to any gene: 15. This CDR3 is built from 15 residues. DNA of the CDR3: TGCAGTGCTCCCAGCGGGGGGGCACAGGGGTTAAAGCAGTACTTC. Translating gives CSAPSGGAQGLKQYF.

This chain uses TRBV11-2 with TRBJ2-3; TRBD2 agrees at 8 bases. This CDR3 is built from 15 residues. Germline CDR1 reads SGHAT; CDR2 reads FQNNGV. V lost 9 bases to trimming and J lost 3 bases; unmatched junction nucleotides: 11. In nucleotides, the CDR3 is TGTGCCAGTACTTTCACCGGGACTAGAACAGATACGCAGTATTTT. This sequence encodes CASTFTGTRTDTQYF.

The chain combines TRBV30 with TRBJ2-7; no firm D call. Germline V lookup: CDR1 GTSNPN, CDR2 SVGIG (reference sequence). Trimming removed 2 bases at V and 3 bases at J, with 5 bases between. CDR3 size: 11 residues. The DNA for the CDR3 is TGTGCCTGGAGTCCCGGCTACGAGCAGTACTTC. Translated: CAWSPGYEQYF.

The V and J genes are TRBV20-1 and TRBJ1-2; 7 bases are a match to TRBD1. The CDR3 has 12 residues. The J segment lost 8 bases and the V segment lost 2 bases, leaving 5 bases of the junction unmatched. The germline V gene encodes CDR1 DFQATT and CDR2 SNEGSKA (reference sequence). The CDR3 sequence: CSARLTGEGYTF. The CDR3 DNA reads as TGCAGTGCTAGACTCACAGGGGAAGGCTACACCTTC.

The V gene is TRBV4-1, the J gene TRBJ1-5, with TRBD1 matching 10 bases. CDR1 and CDR2 from the germline V gene are MGHRA and YSYEKL. Unmatched junction bases numbered 6, after V lost 0 bases and J lost 7 bases. The CDR3 runs 16 residues. CDR3 sequence: CASSQDTDRGTQPQHF. The CDR3 nucleotides are TGCGCCAGCAGCCAAGATACGGACAGGGGGACCCAGCCCCAGCATTTT.

The rearrangement links TRBV30 to TRBJ1-3; D gene unclear. The CDR3 has 13 amino acids. The germline V and J ends were trimmed by 1 base and 4 bases, with 8 bases remaining between them. CDR1 is GTSNPN and CDR2 is SVGIG in the germline V gene (reference sequence). In DNA, the CDR3 is TGTGCCTGGAGTGGGATCAAAGGAAACACCATATATTTT. Its translation: CAWSGIKGNTIYF.

The gene calls are TRBV5-1 and TRBJ2-6, with D possibly matching TRBD2 (7 bases). V lost 4 bases and J 4 bases, leaving 12 bases between the germline ends. CDR1 SGHRS and CDR2 YFSETQ come from the germline V gene. This CDR3 contains 15 residues. CDR3 coding DNA: TGCGCCAGCAGCCCCGGGGGGCTAGGGGCCAACGTCCTGACTTTC. It yields the protein CASSPGGLGANVLTF.

This clonotype has only one observation. J is TRBJ1-1 and V is TRBV29-1; D gene unclear. V lost 7 bases and J lost 0, with 6 bases in between. The length of the CDR3 is 11 residues. Germline-derived CDR1 and CDR2 are SQVTM and ANQGSEA. The CDR3 region is CSGNMNTEAFF. The CDR3 nucleotides read TGCAGCGGGAATATGAACACTGAAGCTTTCTTT.

The chain combines TRBV5-1 with TRBJ1-1; D is undetermined. The CDR3 sequence is 15 residues long. Deletions cut 0 bases from V and 0 bases from J, with 9 bases between. The germline V gene encodes CDR1 SGHRS and CDR2 YFSETQ. The DNA for the CDR3 is TGCGCCAGCAGCTTGGTGGCAGGAGTGAACACTGAAGCTTTCTTT. It is translated as CASSLVAGVNTEAFF.

This rearrangement joins TRBV3-1 to TRBJ2-1; D is undetermined. TRBJ2-7 matches the DNA end more closely, so the J call is doubtful. This CDR3 is 16 amino acids long. Germline V gene data show CDR1 as LGHDT and CDR2 as YNNKEL (reference sequence). This CDR3 is CASSPPRSSASYEQYF. CDR3 nucleotide sequence: TGTGCCAGCAGCCCCCCCCGATCGTCGGCTTCTTACGAGCAGTACTTC.

The chain couples TRBV29-1 to TRBJ1-2; D unresolved. The V end was cut by 4 bases, the J end by 5 bases, with 11 bases between. Germline V gives CDR1 SQVTM, CDR2 ANQGSEA. The CDR3 length is 12 residues. The CDR3 reads CSVGLQAYGYTF. The CDR3 nucleotides read TGCAGCGTTGGCCTGCAGGCTTATGGCTACACCTTC.

The chain joins TRBV7-2 to TRBJ1-2; a weak D match, TRBD1 (6 bases). The CDR3 length is 14 residues. V was clipped by 4 bases and J by 7 bases, with 16 bases between them. Germline CDR1 and CDR2: SGHTA and FQGNSA. The CDR3 loop is CASSSGQGSSGYTF. For the CDR3, the DNA is TGTGCCAGCAGCTCGGGACAAGGGTCGAGTGGCTACACCTTC.

The gene calls are TRBV12-3 or TRBV12-4 and TRBJ1-2; no clear D gene. Deletions cut 5 bases from V and 4 bases from J, with 20 bases between. The CDR3 spans 16 residues. The DNA for the CDR3 is TGTGCCAGCAGTCGGTACAATGGTTACTGGTTCTATGGCTACACCTTC. Encoded protein: CASSRYNGYWFYGYTF.